The sequence of this T cell receptor beta chain was determined in a study of spatial heterogeneity in lung cancer. In the study overall: Patients with untreated early-stage non-small cell lung cancer, numbering around 72, were the donors.

Each CDR3 protein gets one entry after TCRdb re-called the 5' RACE reads with MiXCR. The data show about 94,000 distinct CDR3 sequences, roughly a fifth seen once. Time point described: blood at routine non-recurrence follow-up after resection. CDR1 is SGHRS, CDR2 YFSETQ, per germline. This CDR3 is built from 13 residues. The V end was cut by 5 bases, the J end by 2 bases, with 10 bases between. This rearrangement joins TRBV5-1 to TRBJ1-1; D may be TRBD1 (5 bases). This receptor was identified in a male donor with early-stage non-small cell lung cancer. The sample was PBMCs, taken at follow-up. The CDR3 spells CASSMGVNTEAFF. CDR3 sequence (DNA): TGCGCCAGCAGTATGGGGGTTAACACTGAAGCTTTCTTT. Based on the CDR3 plus reference TRBV5-1 and TRBJ1-1, the full variable domain is KAGVTQTPRYLIKTRGQQVTLSCSPISGHRSVSWYQQTPGQGLQFLFEYFSETQRNKGNFPGRFSGRQFSNSRSEMNVSTLELGDSALYLCASSMGVNTEAFFGQGTRLTVV.